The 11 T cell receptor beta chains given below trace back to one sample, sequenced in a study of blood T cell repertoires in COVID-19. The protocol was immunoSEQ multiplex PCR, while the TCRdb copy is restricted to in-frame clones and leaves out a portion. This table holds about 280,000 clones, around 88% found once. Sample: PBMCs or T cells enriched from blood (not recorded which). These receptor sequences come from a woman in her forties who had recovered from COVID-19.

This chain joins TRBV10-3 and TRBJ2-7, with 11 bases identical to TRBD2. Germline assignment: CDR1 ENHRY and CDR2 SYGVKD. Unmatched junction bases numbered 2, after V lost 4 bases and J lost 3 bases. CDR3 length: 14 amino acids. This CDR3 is CAISAGTSGYEQYF. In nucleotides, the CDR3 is TGTGCCATCAGTGCGGGGACTAGCGGCTACGAGCAGTACTTC.

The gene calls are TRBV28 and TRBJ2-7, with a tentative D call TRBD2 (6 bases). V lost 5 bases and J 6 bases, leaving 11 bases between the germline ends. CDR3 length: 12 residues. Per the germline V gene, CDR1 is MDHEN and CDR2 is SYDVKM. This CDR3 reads CASSGDGSEQYF. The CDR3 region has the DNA TGTGCCAGCAGTGGGGACGGGAGCGAGCAGTACTTC.

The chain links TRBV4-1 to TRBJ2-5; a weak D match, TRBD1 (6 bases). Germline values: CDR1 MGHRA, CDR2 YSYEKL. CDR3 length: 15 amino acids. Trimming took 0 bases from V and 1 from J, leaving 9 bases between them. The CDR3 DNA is TGCGCCAGCAGCCAAGACGAACAGGGCCAAGAGACCCAGTACTTC. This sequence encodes CASSQDEQGQETQYF.

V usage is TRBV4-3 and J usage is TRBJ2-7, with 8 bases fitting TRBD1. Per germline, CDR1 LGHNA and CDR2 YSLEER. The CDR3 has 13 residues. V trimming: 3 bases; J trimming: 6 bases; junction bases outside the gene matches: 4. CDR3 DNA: TGCGCCAGCAGCCAGGACAGGGATTCCGAGCAGTACTTC. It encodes CASSQDRDSEQYF.

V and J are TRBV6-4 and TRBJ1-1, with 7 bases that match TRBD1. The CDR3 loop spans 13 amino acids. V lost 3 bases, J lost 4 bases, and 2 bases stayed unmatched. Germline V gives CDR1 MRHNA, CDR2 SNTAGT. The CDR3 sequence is CASSDQGGTEAFF. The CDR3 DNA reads TGTGCCAGCAGTGATCAGGGGGGCACTGAAGCTTTCTTT.

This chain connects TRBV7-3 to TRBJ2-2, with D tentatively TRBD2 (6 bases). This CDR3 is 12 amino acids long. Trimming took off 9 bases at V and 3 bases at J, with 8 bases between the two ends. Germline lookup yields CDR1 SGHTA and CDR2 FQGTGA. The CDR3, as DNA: TGTGCCAGTAGGGACTACACCGGGGAGCTGTTTTTT. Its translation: CASRDYTGELFF.

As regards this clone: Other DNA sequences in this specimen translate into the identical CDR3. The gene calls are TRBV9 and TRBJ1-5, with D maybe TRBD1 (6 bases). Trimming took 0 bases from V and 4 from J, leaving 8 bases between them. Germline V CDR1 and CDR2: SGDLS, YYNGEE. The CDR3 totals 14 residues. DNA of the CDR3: TGTGCCAGCAGCGTAGGGCAGGGGAATCAGCCCCAGCATTTT. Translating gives CASSVGQGNQPQHF.

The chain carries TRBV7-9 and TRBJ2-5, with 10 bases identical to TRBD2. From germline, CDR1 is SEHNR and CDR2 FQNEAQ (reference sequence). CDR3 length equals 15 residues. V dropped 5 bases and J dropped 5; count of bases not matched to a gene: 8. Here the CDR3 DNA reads TGTGCCAGCAGCACCAAACTAGCGGGGAGGGAGACCCAGTACTTC. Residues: CASSTKLAGRETQYF.

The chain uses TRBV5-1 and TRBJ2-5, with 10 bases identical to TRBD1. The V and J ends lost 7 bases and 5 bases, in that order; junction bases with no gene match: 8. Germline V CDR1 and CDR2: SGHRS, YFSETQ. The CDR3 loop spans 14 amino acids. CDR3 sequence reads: CASQVGQGEETQYF. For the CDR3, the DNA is TGCGCCAGCCAGGTTGGACAGGGGGAGGAGACCCAGTACTTC.

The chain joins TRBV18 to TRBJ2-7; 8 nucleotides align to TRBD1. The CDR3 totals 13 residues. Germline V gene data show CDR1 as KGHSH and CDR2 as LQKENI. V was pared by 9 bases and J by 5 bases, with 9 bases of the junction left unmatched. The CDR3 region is CASLADRVDEQYF. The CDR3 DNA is TGTGCCAGTTTGGCGGACAGGGTCGACGAGCAGTACTTC.

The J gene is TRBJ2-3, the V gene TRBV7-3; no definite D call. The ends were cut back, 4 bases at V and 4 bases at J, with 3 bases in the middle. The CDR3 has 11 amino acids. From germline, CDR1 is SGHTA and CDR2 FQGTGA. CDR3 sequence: CASSSADTQYF. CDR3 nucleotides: TGTGCCAGCAGCTCAGCAGATACGCAGTATTTT.